The 19 T cell receptor beta chains reported below all come from one sample, sequenced in a study of cytomegalovirus exposure and HLA in healthy donors. Using immunoSEQ multiplex PCR, the repertoire was profiled, and TCRdb retains in-frame clones only, with some absent. The sample records 65,000 or so clones, roughly 94% being singletons. Sequenced: PBMCs. The receptors originated from a man aged 18 to 35 in good health and CMV-seropositive.

This clone came up once. The chain couples TRBV11-1 to TRBJ2-2, with 7 nucleotides matching TRBD1. The CDR3 covers 17 residues. V shed 1 base and J 7 bases; nucleotides not matched to a gene: 12. Looked up from germline, CDR1 is SGHAT and CDR2 is FQDESV (reference sequence). CDR3 protein: CASSLGARQGYDGELFF. In DNA, the CDR3 is TGTGCCAGCAGCTTAGGGGCGCGACAGGGATATGACGGGGAGCTGTTTTTT.

The rearrangement links TRBV4-3 to TRBJ2-3, with 11 bases matching TRBD2. CDR3 length equals 20 residues. Germline V gene sequence: CDR1 LGHNA, CDR2 YSLEER. The V and J ends lost 0 bases and 8 bases, in that order; junction bases with no gene match: 19. As DNA, the CDR3 is TGCGCCAGCAGCCAAGAGATCCTAGCCGTAGCGGGAGGGCCGAGGGGTACGCAGTATTTT. Its translation: CASSQEILAVAGGPRGTQYF.

The chain combines TRBV6-1 with TRBJ1-4; TRBD1 aligns across 9 bases. CDR3 length: 17 amino acids. V trimming: 3 bases; J trimming: 8 bases; junction bases outside the gene matches: 13. Germline V gives CDR1 MNHNS, CDR2 SASEGT. This CDR3 reads CASSDRDREVIWEKLFF. The CDR3 nucleotides read TGTGCCAGCAGTGACCGGGACAGGGAGGTGATCTGGGAAAAACTGTTTTTT.

This chain uses TRBV5-1 with TRBJ2-2; 9 bases fit TRBD1. CDR3 length: 14 amino acids. Looked up from germline, CDR1 is SGHRS and CDR2 is YFSETQ. The V segment lost 2 bases and the J segment 8 bases; nucleotides outside the gene matches: 4. CDR3 DNA: TGCGCCAGCAGCTTTACAGGGGGCCCAGGGGAGCTGTTTTTT. As protein: CASSFTGGPGELFF.

On this clone: Germline and junction disagree at one end, which may indicate a read error. The chain carries TRBV7-8 and TRBJ2-1, with 7 positions matching TRBD2. Germline values: CDR1 SGHVS, CDR2 FQNEAQ. The CDR3 consists of 15 residues. CDR3 residues: CASSLAGPFYNEQFF. The CDR3, as DNA: TGTGCCAGCAGTTTAGCGGGCCCCTTTTACAATGAGCAGTTCTTC.

The chain combines TRBV6-1 with TRBJ2-3, with 10 nucleotides matching TRBD2. V lost 0 bases and J lost 3; bases outside the gene matches: 3. CDR3 length equals 16 residues. Germline loops: CDR1 MNHNS, CDR2 SASEGT. This CDR3 reads CASSEAGSGGTDTQYF. CDR3 bases: TGTGCCAGCAGTGAAGCGGGTAGCGGGGGGACAGATACGCAGTATTTT.

This chain links TRBV9 with TRBJ2-7; 9 positions agree with TRBD1. J gave up 4 bases and V 4 bases, and 18 bases lay outside the gene matches. The V gene's germline CDR1 is SGDLS and CDR2 YYNGEE. The CDR3 length is 18 residues. For the CDR3, the DNA is TGTGCCAGCAGCTCCCAATCCCGACCCGGGGGACAGGGATACGAGCAGTACTTC. Its protein product is CASSSQSRPGGQGYEQYF. Together with reference TRBV9 and TRBJ2-7, the CDR3 gives the full variable domain: DSGVTQTPKHLITATGQRVTLRCSPRSGDLSVYWYQQSLDQGLQFLIQYYNGEERAKGNILERFSAQQFPDLHSELNLSSLELGDSALYFCASSSQSRPGGQGYEQYFGPGTRLTVT.

This clone occurred once. V and J are TRBV7-9 and TRBJ2-2; the match to TRBD1 covers 9 bases. V trimming: 1 base; J trimming: 2 bases; junction bases outside the gene matches: 2. CDR3 length: 16 amino acids. Looked up from germline, CDR1 is SEHNR and CDR2 is FQNEAQ (reference sequence). This chain's CDR3 is CASSLGTGANTGELFF. The CDR3 region has the DNA TGTGCCAGCAGCTTAGGGACAGGGGCCAACACCGGGGAGCTGTTTTTT. The whole variable domain, remainder taken from reference TRBV7-9 and TRBJ2-2, is DTGVSQNPRHKITKRGQNVTFRCDPISEHNRLYWYRQTLGQGPEFLTYFQNEAQLEKSRLLSDRFSAERPKGSFSTLEIQRTEQGDSAMYLCASSLGTGANTGELFFGEGSRLTVL.

The chain carries TRBV30 and TRBJ1-3, with D possibly matching TRBD1 (5 bases). Per the germline V gene, CDR1 is GTSNPN and CDR2 is SVGIG (reference sequence). This CDR3 region has 14 residues. The germline V and J ends were trimmed by 3 bases and 0 bases, with 9 bases remaining between them. The CDR3 sequence is CAWSPGLSGNTIYF. The CDR3 nucleotides read TGTGCCTGGAGCCCAGGGCTCTCTGGAAACACCATATATTTT.

The chain has TRBV27 and TRBJ2-3, with TRBD2 matching over 13 bases. CDR1 is MNHEY, CDR2 SMNVEV, per germline (reference sequence). The J segment lost 2 bases and the V segment lost 1 base, leaving 6 bases of the junction unmatched. The CDR3 sequence is 18 residues long. The CDR3 nucleotides are TGTGCCAGCAGTTTATTGGGGGGGACTAGCGGGACCACAGATACGCAGTATTTT. Its translation is CASSLLGGTSGTTDTQYF.

The chain combines TRBV18 with TRBJ1-1; TRBD1 agrees at 8 bases. V lost 5 bases to trimming and J lost 6 bases; unmatched junction nucleotides: 11. The length of the CDR3 is 15 residues. Germline lookup yields CDR1 KGHSH and CDR2 LQKENI. CDR3 in amino acids: CASSSTIDRGSEAFF. The CDR3 nucleotides read TGTGCCAGCTCATCGACGATAGACAGGGGCTCTGAAGCTTTCTTT.

The gene calls are TRBV7-2 and TRBJ2-3; D gene ambiguous. Looked up from germline, CDR1 is SGHTA and CDR2 is FQGNSA. The CDR3 runs 11 residues. Trimming removed 5 bases from V and 11 bases from J, with 11 bases in between. The CDR3 region has the DNA TGTGCCAGCAGCCTCGTAGTCGAGCAGTATTTT. Translating gives CASSLVVEQYF.

The chain combines TRBV14 with TRBJ1-5; D unresolved. The CDR3 is made up of 12 amino acids. Germline values: CDR1 SGHDN, CDR2 FVKESK. With 4 bases removed from V and 6 bases from J, the gap between germline ends came to 7 bases. The chain's CDR3 is CASSLLGQPQHF. For the CDR3, the DNA is TGTGCCAGCAGCCTCCTCGGTCAGCCCCAGCATTTT.

This clone occurred a few times. The chain joins TRBV4-2 to TRBJ2-2, with 7 bases identical to TRBD2. J was trimmed by 5 bases and V by 6 bases; bases with no gene match: 6. The CDR3 totals 14 residues. CDR1 and CDR2 (germline): LGHNA, YNFKEQ. CDR3: CASSRVGGTGELFF. The CDR3 coding sequence is TGTGCCAGCAGTCGAGTGGGGGGGACCGGGGAGCTGTTTTTT.

This clone was seen just once. V and J are TRBV28 and TRBJ2-7; D remains ambiguous. The CDR3 is 15 residues long. V lost 3 bases and J 0 bases, leaving 12 bases between the germline ends. The V gene's germline CDR1 is MDHEN and CDR2 SYDVKM. DNA for the CDR3: TGTGCCAGCAGTTTGGGCTTCCCCCACTCCTACGAGCAGTACTTC. It translates to CASSLGFPHSYEQYF.

There are a few counts of this clone. J is TRBJ1-2 and V is TRBV19, with D unresolved. Germline V lookup: CDR1 LNHDA, CDR2 SQIVND (reference sequence). The ends were cut back, 0 bases at V and 5 bases at J, with 10 bases in the middle. The CDR3 loop spans 14 amino acids. As DNA, the CDR3 is TGTGCCAGTAGTATAGATACGCGAGGTTATGGCTACACCTTC. Its protein product is CASSIDTRGYGYTF.

The chain carries TRBV11-2 and TRBJ2-5; 7 positions agree with TRBD2. Per the germline V gene, CDR1 is SGHAT and CDR2 is FQNNGV. There are 13 residues in the CDR3. The junction had 6 bases not matched to a gene; V was cut back by 7 bases and J by 4 bases. CDR3 loop: CASIGRARETQYF. The CDR3 DNA is TGTGCCAGCATAGGGAGGGCCAGAGAGACCCAGTACTTC.

The rearrangement links TRBV15 to TRBJ2-3; perhaps TRBD2 as D (6 bases). The CDR3 has 16 amino acids. The V end lost 0 bases, the J end lost 6 bases, and 16 bases lay between the germline ends. Germline assignment: CDR1 LNHNV and CDR2 YYDKDF (reference sequence). This chain's CDR3 is CATSRDMRDCVDTQYF. The CDR3 nucleotides are TGTGCCACCAGCAGAGATATGAGGGACTGCGTGGATACGCAGTATTTT.

This clone was seen a handful of times. V usage is TRBV6-5 and J usage is TRBJ1-2, with 10 positions matching TRBD1. The CDR3 has 14 residues. Per the germline V gene, CDR1 is MNHEY and CDR2 is SVGAGI. V gave up 8 bases and J gave up 1 base; unmatched junction bases: 4. CDR3 residues: CASRTGGDNYGYTF. In DNA form, the CDR3 reads TGTGCCAGCCGGACAGGGGGGGATAACTATGGCTACACCTTC.